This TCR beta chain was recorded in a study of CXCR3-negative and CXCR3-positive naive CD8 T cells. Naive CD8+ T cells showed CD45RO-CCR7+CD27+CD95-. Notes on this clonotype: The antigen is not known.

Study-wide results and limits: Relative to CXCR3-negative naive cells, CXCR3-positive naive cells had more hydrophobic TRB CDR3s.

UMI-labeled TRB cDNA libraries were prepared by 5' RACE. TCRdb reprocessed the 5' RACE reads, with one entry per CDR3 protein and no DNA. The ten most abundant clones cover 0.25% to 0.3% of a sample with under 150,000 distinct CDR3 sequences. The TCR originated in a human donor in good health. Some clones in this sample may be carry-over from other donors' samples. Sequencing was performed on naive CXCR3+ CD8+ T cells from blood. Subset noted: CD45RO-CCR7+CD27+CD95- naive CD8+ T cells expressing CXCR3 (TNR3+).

The CDR3: CSATSGDRNLNEQFF. This chain uses TRBV20-1 with TRBJ2-1; TCRdb calls TRBD1, which cannot be checked without DNA. There are 15 residues in the CDR3. Per the germline V gene, CDR1 is DFQATT and CDR2 is SNEGSKA (reference sequence).